The clone carrying this TCR beta chain was seen a few times. Germline V gene data show CDR1 as SEHNR and CDR2 as FQNEAQ (reference sequence). The CDR3 is made up of 13 amino acids. Deletions cut 5 bases from V and 2 bases from J, with 9 bases between. The data originate from a study of T-cell memory formation after mild COVID-19. Across the study: TCR clusters were mostly confined to one donor each.

TCRdb ran MiXCR on the 5' RACE reads and lists one entry per CDR3 protein. The repertoire holds 270,000 or so distinct CDR3 sequences, with roughly 17% as singletons. The clonotype was recovered from a man younger than 35 who had mild COVID-19 (a few samples of this study predate the infection). Cell type and time point are not known. The J gene is TRBJ2-5, the V gene TRBV7-9; D might be TRBD2 (6 bases). The specimen was PBMCs or a T cell subset sorted from them (not recorded which). The CDR3 region has the DNA TGTGCCAGCAGCCCCCGGGGGCAAGAGACCCAGTACTTC. This gives the protein CASSPRGQETQYF. The whole variable domain, filled in from reference TRBV7-9 and TRBJ2-5, reads DTGVSQNPRHKITKRGQNVTFRCDPISEHNRLYWYRQTLGQGPEFLTYFQNEAQLEKSRLLSDRFSAERPKGSFSTLEIQRTEQGDSAMYLCASSPRGQETQYFGPGTRLLVL.